This paragraph reports one TCR beta chain. Its antigen is still unknown. Treatment described: oral pan-JAK inhibitor, 5-10 mg twice daily. It was from alopecia areata patients that lesional scalp punch biopsies and peripheral blood were collected. The source of the sample is a study of CD8+ T cells in alopecia areata. Study results and caveats: Sequencing of scalp samples also captures resident alphabeta T cells of normal skin. Clonality exceeded that of normal scalp in lesional scalp, most notably in alopecia totalis/universalis.

Germline V gene data show CDR1 as KGHSH and CDR2 as LQKENI. CDR3 length: 15 amino acids. V dropped 3 bases and J dropped 2 bases, with 13 bases sitting between them. cDNA prepared by RNA extraction and subsequent reverse transcription served as the template for sequencing. Generated by immunoSEQ multiplex PCR, the TCRdb table keeps only in-frame clones and is missing some. The sample holds over 150,000 clones, 58% seen once. The source of this sequence is a human donor with alopecia areata. The sample in question was CD4+ T cells sorted from blood, obtained at week 24, from a patient treated with tofacitinib. This chain links TRBV18 with TRBJ2-5; D is possibly TRBD1 (5 bases). The CDR3 sequence: CASSPITAGQETQYF. The DNA of the CDR3 is TGTGCCAGCTCACCTATAACGGCAGGGCAAGAGACCCAGTACTTC. Combining the CDR3 with reference TRBV18 and TRBJ2-5 gives the whole variable domain NAGVMQNPRHLVRRRGQEARLRCSPMKGHSHVYWYRQLPEEGLKFMVYLQKENIIDESGMPKERFSAEFPKEGPSILRIQQVVRGDSAAYFCASSPITAGQETQYFGPGTRLLVL.